Following are 6 T cell receptor beta chains from one sample sequenced in a study of blood T cell repertoires in COVID-19. Here immunoSEQ multiplex PCR was the method, and the copy in TCRdb shows in-frame clones only, minus some. The table has about 430,000 clones, 70% to 90% seen once; the top ten hold about 1.5%. Sequences were obtained from PBMCs or T cells enriched from blood (not recorded which). The source of these receptors is a woman in her late teens or twenties who had been exposed to COVID-19.

This clone was counted between two and nine times. The chain combines TRBV5-4 with TRBJ2-3; D is perhaps TRBD2 (5 bases). The CDR3 sequence is 15 residues long. Trimming took 0 bases from V and 0 from J, leaving 8 bases between them. Germline V gives CDR1 SGHNT, CDR2 YYREEE (reference sequence). The CDR3 sequence: CASSLGLLSTDTQYF. The CDR3 DNA sequence: TGTGCCAGCAGCTTGGGACTACTTAGCACAGATACGCAGTATTTT. The complete variable domain, with remaining parts taken from reference TRBV5-4 and TRBJ2-3, reads ETGVTQSPTHLIKTRGQQVTLRCSSQSGHNTVSWYQQALGQGPQFIFQYYREEENGRGNFPPRFSGLQFPNYSSELNVNALELDDSALYLCASSLGLLSTDTQYFGPGTRLTVL.

The chain carries TRBV7-3 and TRBJ2-5; 9 positions agree with TRBD1. CDR3 length: 15 amino acids. Germline V gives CDR1 SGHTA, CDR2 FQGTGA. Trimming took 2 bases from V and 5 from J; bases not matched to a gene: 6. The CDR3 region is CASSLGTGPRETQYF. CDR3 in DNA: TGTGCCAGCAGCTTAGGGACAGGGCCCAGGGAGACCCAGTACTTC.

The chain uses TRBV28 and TRBJ2-1; no reliable D call. The CDR3 loop spans 13 amino acids. Germline lookup yields CDR1 MDHEN and CDR2 SYDVKM. V was shortened by 2 bases and J by 8 bases, with 10 bases between the two germline ends. CDR3 amino acids: CASSLPTPYEQFF. The CDR3 coding sequence is TGTGCCAGCAGTTTACCGACACCGTATGAGCAGTTCTTC.

The V call is TRBV25-1, the J call TRBJ2-7; 10 bases fit TRBD2. CDR1 and CDR2 from the germline V gene are MGHDK and SYGVNS. The V segment lost 2 bases and the J segment 6 bases; nucleotides outside the gene matches: 4. The length of the CDR3 is 14 residues. DNA for the CDR3: TGTGCCAGCAGTGAACTAGCGGGAGCTGGCGAGCAGTACTTC. This translates into CASSELAGAGEQYF.

This sequence joins TRBV7-6 and TRBJ1-6, with TRBD1 matching 7 bases. This CDR3 comprises 15 residues. Germline trimming cut 6 bases from V and 8 bases from J; bases unmatched to any gene: 10. CDR1 is SGHVS and CDR2 is FNYEAQ in the germline V gene. As DNA, the CDR3 is TGTGCCAGCAGTTCATCCGGGACAGCCTATTCACCCCTCCACTTT. It encodes CASSSSGTAYSPLHF.

The CDR3 sequence: CASSLGDMDTEAFF. Written as DNA, the CDR3 is TGTGCCAGCAGCTTAGGGGACATGGACACTGAAGCTTTCTTT. The chain employs TRBV13 and TRBJ1-1; weak D call: TRBD1 (5 bases). The CDR3 length is 14 residues. Trimming took 0 bases from V and 3 from J, leaving 8 bases between them. Germline lookup yields CDR1 PRHDT and CDR2 FYEKMQ (reference sequence).